This entry is about one T cell receptor beta chain. Its antigen is undetermined. The genomic DNA of each subset was split evenly across several immunoSEQ plates. Only in-frame clones appear in the TCRdb table, and some are missing; sequencing was by immunoSEQ multiplex PCR. Altogether fewer than 1.8 million clones are present, approximately 98.5% being singletons, with the ten largest covering around 0.38%. The data derive from a study of shared clonotypes between healthy human individuals. A CD45RA+ naive subset and a CD45RA-negative memory subset were split from CD4+ cells. Study conclusions and caveats: Rarefaction showed that sequencing of sorted subsets was incomplete (despite large depth).

Sequencing was done on a sample of naive CD4+ T cells sorted from blood. Specified subset: CD45RA+ positively selected. The TCR originated in a man younger than 40 in good health.

The CDR3 is CASSLIDEQFF. The CDR3 nucleotides read TGCGCCAGCAGCTTGATTGATGAGCAGTTCTTC. The rearrangement links TRBV5-1 to TRBJ2-1; D call uncertain. This CDR3 spans 11 amino acids. V dropped 1 base and J dropped 8 bases, with 4 bases sitting between them. Germline CDR1 SGHRS, CDR2 YFSETQ.